A selection of T cell receptor beta chains follows, all from one sample in a study of blood T cell repertoires in COVID-19. TCRdb's table, derived via immunoSEQ multiplex PCR, lists solely in-frame clones and lacks some. The sample shows about 200,000 clones, 80% to 95% of them seen only once. The sample consisted of peripheral blood. The receptor set was obtained from a man in his fifties with acute or convalescent COVID-19. The CDR3 runs from the conserved cysteine through the conserved F or W. The D gene is left open where the match is weak. The size entry is marked missing in some rows and otherwise reads once, few, many or a size class.

D gene	J gene	V gene	clone size	CDR3 length	CDR3 DNA	CDR3 protein
NA	TRBJ2-7	TRBV5-1	once	16	TGCGCCAGCAGTTATGAGCGGGCAACCGACTCCTACGAGCAGTACTTC	CASSYERATDSYEQYF
NA	TRBJ2-2	TRBV7-2	NA	15	TGTGCCAGCAGCTTCAAGCCCGTGAACACCGGGGAGCTGTTTTTT	CASSFKPVNTGELFF
NA	TRBJ2-1	TRBV19	NA	16	TGTGCCAGTAGTGCCGCCATGGGGGCCATTAACAATGAGCAGTTCTTC	CASSAAMGAINNEQFF
NA	TRBJ1-2	TRBV9	NA	14	TGTGCCAGCAGCCCTCGGGTCGTCTCCTATGGCTACACCTTC	CASSPRVVSYGYTF
TRBD1	TRBJ1-4	TRBV29-1	few	15	TGCAGCGTCGCCGGGACAGGGGTGGGCAGCGAAAAACTGTTTTTT	CSVAGTGVGSEKLFF
TRBD2	TRBJ2-1	TRBV5-6	NA	14	TGTGCCAGCAGGAGACTAGCGGGAGCCAATGAGCAGTTCTTC	CASRRLAGANEQFF
NA	TRBJ2-1	TRBV10-2	NA	14	TGCGCCAGCAGGGTAACGGGAGCTGCCGATGAGCAGTTCTTC	CASRVTGAADEQFF
NA	TRBJ2-3	TRBV20-1	NA	11	TGCAGTGCTATAAGCACAGATACGCAGTATTTT	CSAISTDTQYF
NA	TRBJ2-3	TRBV24-1	NA	15	TGTGCCACCAGTGACCAGGGACTTCGCACAGATACGCAGTATTTT	CATSDQGLRTDTQYF
TRBD1	TRBJ2-5	TRBV28	NA	14	TGTGCCAGCGGTTCCAGGGACAGGGGACGGACCCAGTACTTC	CASGSRDRGRTQYF
NA	TRBJ2-2	TRBV11-3	NA	13	TGTGCCAGCAGCCCGGGAAACGCCGGGGAGCTGTTTTTT	CASSPGNAGELFF
NA	TRBJ1-1	TRBV14	NA	15	TGTGCCAGCAGCCAAGCGGGTGGCTTGAACACTGAAGCTTTCTTT	CASSQAGGLNTEAFF
NA	TRBJ2-5	TRBV3-1/TRBV3-2	NA	16	TGTGCCAGCAGCCAAGGGGTGGGGGGGCTTGGAGAGACCCAGTACTTC	CASSQGVGGLGETQYF
NA	TRBJ2-1	TRBV30	NA	12	TGTGCCTGGAGTGTAACTTACAATGAGCAGTTCTTC	CAWSVTYNEQFF
NA	TRBJ1-5	TRBV5-8	NA	15	TGTGCCAGCAGCCCGAAGGGGTATAGCAATCAGCCCCAGCATTTT	CASSPKGYSNQPQHF
NA	TRBJ2-3	TRBV3-1/TRBV3-2	NA	15	TGTGCCAGCAGCCGCCGGAGAGGGGGGGCAGATACGCAGTATTTT	CASSRRRGGADTQYF
NA	TRBJ2-7	TRBV11-2	NA	16	TGTGCCAGCAGCCCCCAACCCGCGGGGCCTGATCACGAGCAGTACTTC	CASSPQPAGPDHEQYF
TRBD1	TRBJ2-7	TRBV6-5	NA	15	TGTGCCAGCAGTCACACCGGGACAGGGACCTACGAGCAGTACTTC	CASSHTGTGTYEQYF
TRBD2	TRBJ2-7	TRBV11-2	few	15	TGTGCCAGCAGCTATACTAGCGGGGCGTCGTACGAGCAGTACTTC	CASSYTSGASYEQYF
TRBD1	TRBJ2-4	TRBV7-8	many	14	TGTGCCAGCAGCTGGGACAGGGGTGGGTCCGGTCAGTACTTC	CASSWDRGGSGQYF
NA	TRBJ1-4	TRBV5-5	NA	15	TGTGCCAGCAGCTTGGGCGCCAGGGGATACGAAAAACTGTTTTTT	CASSLGARGYEKLFF
NA	TRBJ2-7	TRBV11-2	once	16	TGTGCCAGCAGCTTAGATCCCGGCAGGCGCCCCTACGAGCAGTACTTC	CASSLDPGRRPYEQYF
NA	TRBJ2-7	TRBV21-1	NA	18	TGTGCCAGCAGCACGGGCACTAGCGGGAGTATTAGTCCCTACGAGCAGTACTTC	CASSTGTSGSISPYEQYF
NA	TRBJ1-3	TRBV4-3	NA	14	TGCGCCAGCAGCCTGGTCGGCTCTGGAAACACCATATATTTT	CASSLVGSGNTIYF
NA	TRBJ1-2	TRBV9	NA	13	TGTGCCAGCAGCGTTACAGATAATTATGGCTACACCTTC	CASSVTDNYGYTF
NA	TRBJ2-5	TRBV18	NA	13	TGTGCCAGCTCACAGTTCGCTCAGGAGACCCAGTACTTC	CASSQFAQETQYF
NA	TRBJ2-7	TRBV5-8	NA	12	TGTGCCAGCAGCTTGGATTACTACGAGCAGTACTTC	CASSLDYYEQYF
NA	TRBJ1-2	TRBV3-1/TRBV3-2	NA	13	TGTGCCAGCAGCCAATTAGGGGCGTTCGGCTACACCTTC	CASSQLGAFGYTF
NA	TRBJ2-1	TRBV12-5	NA	12	TGTGCTAGTGGTTTGTGGGAGGATGAGCAGTTCTTC	CASGLWEDEQFF
NA	TRBJ1-6	TRBV28	once	17	TGTGCCAGCACCCCGGGGAACAGGGCCTCTCCTTTCCCGGCCCTCCACTTT	CASTPGNRASPFPALHF
NA	TRBJ2-3	TRBV29-1	NA	15	TGCAGCGTTGAATTGGTACAGCCCGGAACAGATACGCAGTATTTT	CSVELVQPGTDTQYF
NA	TRBJ2-7	TRBV5-1	few	12	TGCGCCAGCAGCTTGGTTCCTAGGGAGCAGTACTTC	CASSLVPREQYF
TRBD2	TRBJ2-1	TRBV7-3	NA	14	TGTGCCAGCAGCCCTAGCGGACTCTACAATGAGCAGTTCTTC	CASSPSGLYNEQFF
TRBD1	TRBJ2-1	TRBV5-8	NA	16	TGTGCCAGCAGCTTGGGGTCAGGGGGCGCTTACAATGAGCAGTTCTTC	CASSLGSGGAYNEQFF
NA	TRBJ1-1	TRBV6-5	few	15	TGTGCCAGCAATCGAAGGGGGGGGCTGAACACTGAAGCTTTCTTT	CASNRRGGLNTEAFF
TRBD1	TRBJ2-5	TRBV9	NA	16	TGTGCCAGCAGCCTAGAGAAGGCGACAGGGCTTGAGACCCAGTACTTC	CASSLEKATGLETQYF
TRBD2	TRBJ2-5	TRBV27	NA	13	TGTGCCAGCAGGGGGGGGAACCAAGAGACCCAGTACTTC	CASRGGNQETQYF
NA	TRBJ2-7	TRBV28	NA	14	TGTGCCAGCAGGCCCGGGGGAGGCTGGTCCGAGCAGTACTTC	CASRPGGGWSEQYF
TRBD1	TRBJ2-1	TRBV19	NA	17	TGTGCCAGTAGTATAGATCTGGGGACAGGGGGCTACAATGAGCAGTTCTTC	CASSIDLGTGGYNEQFF
TRBD1	TRBJ1-5	TRBV5-1	NA	15	TGCGCCAGCAGCTTTGGGACAGGGCTGAATCAGCCCCAGCATTTT	CASSFGTGLNQPQHF
TRBD1	TRBJ2-3	TRBV6-5	NA	14	TGTGCCAGCAGTTCCGGACAGGGTAAAGATACGCAGTATTTT	CASSSGQGKDTQYF
NA	TRBJ2-1	TRBV6-1	NA	12	TGTGCCAGCAGTACCTCCGATAGAGAGCAGTTCTTC	CASSTSDREQFF
TRBD1	TRBJ1-5	TRBV9	NA	15	TGTGCCAGCAGCGTAGCGGGACAGATCAATCAGCCCCAGCATTTT	CASSVAGQINQPQHF